One T cell receptor (beta chain) is described in this entry. In this sample, this clonotype turned up many times. Base qualities are not provided; no much larger clone lies one nucleotide away. This specimen belongs to a study of T cells after yellow fever vaccination (dated by TCRdb to between 2018 and 2021). Study-level background: Memory subsets (EM, EMRA, CM and Tscm) were sorted on a BD FACS Aria III using CD3, CD45RA, CCR7 and CD95 staining. The SMART-Seq v4 Ultra Low Input RNA kit was used to prepare libraries from fractions with low cell numbers. To follow T-cell clones before and after primary and booster YFV17D yellow fever vaccination, bulk TCR alpha and beta repertoires were sequenced over time. Two healthy male donors, one aged 18 to 30 and one aged 30 to 39 years, were included in the cohort. Blood samples were taken at several timepoints before and after primary and secondary immunization, and bulk PBMC replicates and cell subsets were isolated. Memory subsets were sorted on days 0, 15 and 45 and at 18 months following primary vaccination, and on days 0, 15 and 45 following the 30-year booster. What the work shows at the level of the full study, not this receptor alone: Because abundant contaminating clonotypes from the bulk population could be contained in FACS-sorted repertoires, computational filtering was required. A small share of clonotypes occurred in both CD4 and CD8 compartments, likely arising from convergent recombination. Compared with the primary T-cell response, the secondary T-cell response was weaker but faster, peaking on day 5 rather than day 15. Because the study included only a couple of donors, the extent to which the findings can be generalized is limited. After the booster, most of the clones that had expanded following primary vaccination were detected again (almost 98% of CD4 and around 90% of CD8), which suggests that memory was broadly maintained. On day 0, almost all vaccine-responding clonotypes were found to be below detection in the sorted memory subsets.

TCR cDNA was made using 5'RACE template switching, a step that added a universal primer site and unique molecular identifiers. Priming of cDNA synthesis was performed from both the TCR alpha and TCR beta constant segments. Library amplification used two PCR steps, and the second PCR step added sample barcodes and sequencing adapters. Libraries were sequenced on Illumina HiSeq 2500 (2x100 bp) or NovaSeq (2x150 bp). The authors' pipeline ran thus. MIGEC was used to demultiplex reads and collapse the reads into UMI consensus sequences, and MiXCR was used for V(D)J alignment. Vaccine-responding clonotypes were identified with edgeR using replicate PBMC samples, with FDR below 0.01 and a log2 fold change above 5 up to day 15 being required. Each bulk clonotype was labeled CD4 or CD8 based on which sequenced repertoire, CD4 or CD8, contained the clonotype at higher abundance. To estimate the distribution of each clone across memory phenotypes, clonotype frequencies in memory subsets were weighted by FACS-sorted cell numbers. TCRdb applied fastp at Q25 and MiXCR to the public reads, then kept only in-frame beta chains. Rows with a matching CDR3 protein are joined into one entry that keeps the most common DNA and genes. The V and J calls follow TCRdb's processing rather than the paper's. Here the sample has about 22,000 distinct CDR3 sequences; around 5% occur a single time. The top ten clonotypes cover roughly 20% of the sample.

In light of the paper, this sample's treatment or condition label describes: live attenuated yellow fever vaccine strain. A standard Ficoll-Paque protocol was used to isolate PBMCs from peripheral blood. For sorted memory subsets, RNA extraction was done with the RNeasy Micro Kit. According to the germline V gene, CDR1 reads SGHAT and CDR2 reads FQNNGV. The CDR3 contains 14 residues, cysteine and phenylalanine counted. Here the CDR3 DNA is all that survives: 42 bases in frame from base 1. V and J lose 1 base and 7 bases, and a span of 8 bases separates them. The receptor chain draws on TRBV11-2 and TRBJ1-6, and perhaps TRBD1 as D gene, on 6 matching bases. The sequence derives from a young man who received the YFV17D yellow fever vaccine. Sequenced material: PBMCs, either bulk or a sorted T-cell subset (CD4+, CD8+, memory, or dextramer-sorted; not recorded which), taken approximately 47 days after the first yellow fever vaccination. The base sequence is TGTGCCAGCAGCTTAGCGGACAGAAATTCACCCCTCCACTTT. The resulting protein is CASSLADRNSPLHF.